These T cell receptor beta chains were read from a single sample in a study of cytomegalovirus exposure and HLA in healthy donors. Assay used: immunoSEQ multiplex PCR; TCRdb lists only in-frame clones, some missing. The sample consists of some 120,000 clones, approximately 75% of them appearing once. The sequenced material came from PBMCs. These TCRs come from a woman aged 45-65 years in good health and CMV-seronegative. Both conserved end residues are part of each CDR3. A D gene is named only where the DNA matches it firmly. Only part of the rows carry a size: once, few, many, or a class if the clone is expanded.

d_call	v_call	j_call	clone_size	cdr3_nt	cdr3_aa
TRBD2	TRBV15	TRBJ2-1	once	TGTGCCACCAGCAGAGATCTGGGCGCGGGGGGGGGTGAGCAGTTCTTC	CATSRDLGAGGGEQFF
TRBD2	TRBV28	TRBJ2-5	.	TGTGCCAGCAGTTTATCTACTCTAGCGGGAGGTATCGAGACCCAGTACTTC	CASSLSTLAGGIETQYF
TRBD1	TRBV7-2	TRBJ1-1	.	TGTGCCAGCAGCCTAGGGCAGGGGGCGATTGGAGCTTTCTTT	CASSLGQGAIGAFF
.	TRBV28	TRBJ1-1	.	TGTGCCAGCAGGATACAGGGAAAAGCTTTCTTT	CASRIQGKAFF
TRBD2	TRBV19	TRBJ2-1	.	TGTGCCAGTACCCTGTCCCCCCCGCTAGCGGCCTCCTACAATGAGCAGTTCTTC	CASTLSPPLAASYNEQFF
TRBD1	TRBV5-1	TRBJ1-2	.	TGCGCCAGCAGCAGAGGGGGCGCAGGTGGCTACACCTTC	CASSRGGAGGYTF
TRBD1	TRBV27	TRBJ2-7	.	TGTGCCAGCAGTTTTGGTCCGGCAGGGGGCGGCTACGAGCAGTACTTC	CASSFGPAGGGYEQYF
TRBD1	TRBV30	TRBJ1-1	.	TGTGCCCAGGCTATTGGACAGGGAACTGAAGCTTTCTTT	CAQAIGQGTEAFF
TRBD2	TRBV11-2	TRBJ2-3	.	TGTGCCAGCAGCGGGGGGAGACTAGCGGGAGGATGGGATACGCAGTATTTT	CASSGGRLAGGWDTQYF
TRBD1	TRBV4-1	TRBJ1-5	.	TGCGCCAGCAGCCTCCTCGCCGGGACAGGGATCCAGCCCCAGCATTTT	CASSLLAGTGIQPQHF
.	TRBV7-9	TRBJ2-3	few	TGTGCCAGCAGCCCAAAATGGCGGGTGGGAGATACGCAGTATTTT	CASSPKWRVGDTQYF
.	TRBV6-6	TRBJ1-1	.	TGTGCCAGCAGCTCTCCGGACAGAGCTAACACTGAAGCTTTCTTT	CASSSPDRANTEAFF
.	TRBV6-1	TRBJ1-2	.	TGTGCCAGCAGTGAAATAGGTACAGATATTGGCTACACCTTC	CASSEIGTDIGYTF
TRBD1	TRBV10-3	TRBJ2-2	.	TGTGCCATCAGGGAATACGGACAGGGGGGCACCGGGGAGCTGTTTTTT	CAIREYGQGGTGELFF
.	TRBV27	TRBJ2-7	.	TGTGCCAGCAGGGTCAGTGGCGGTTCCTACGAGCAGTACTTC	CASRVSGGSYEQYF
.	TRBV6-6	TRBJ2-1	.	TGTGCCAGCAGTTACGACGGGAGCGTCACCAATGAGCAGTTCTTC	CASSYDGSVTNEQFF
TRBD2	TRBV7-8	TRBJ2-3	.	TGTGCCAGCAGCTTAGCTTCGGCGACTAGCGCCCGGGAAAATACGCAGTATTTT	CASSLASATSARENTQYF
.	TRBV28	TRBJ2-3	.	TGTGCCAGCAGTTTAGGTTCGGTCAGCACAGATACGCAGTATTTT	CASSLGSVSTDTQYF
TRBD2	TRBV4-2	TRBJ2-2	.	TGTGCCAGCAGCCCTACCGGGACTAGCGGGAGAGGAACCGGGGAGCTGTTTTTT	CASSPTGTSGRGTGELFF
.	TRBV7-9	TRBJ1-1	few	TGTTCCAGCTCAACCGGGACGCCCTTTTTCAGGGGCACTGAAGCTTTCTTT	CSSSTGTPFFRGTEAFF
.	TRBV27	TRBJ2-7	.	TGTGCCAGCAGTTTATCGTCACAGGAAGGGCACGAGCAGTACTTC	CASSLSSQEGHEQYF
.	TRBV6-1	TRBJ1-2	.	TGTGCCAGCAGTGAAGCAGCGGGGGGCTACACCTTC	CASSEAAGGYTF
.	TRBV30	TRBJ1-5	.	TGTGCCTGGAGTTTACAGGATCTTTCGCCCCAGCATTTT	CAWSLQDLSPQHF
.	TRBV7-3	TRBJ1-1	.	TGTGCCAGCTCCGACGGGGGCACTGAAGCTTTCTTT	CASSDGGTEAFF
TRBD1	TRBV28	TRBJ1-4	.	TGTGCCAGCAATGAGGGGACAGGGGAGGGAGCTAATGAAAAACTGTTTTTT	CASNEGTGEGANEKLFF
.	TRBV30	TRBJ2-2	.	TGTGCCTGGAGAGGGGGAGTCGGCACCGGGGAGCTGTTTTTT	CAWRGGVGTGELFF
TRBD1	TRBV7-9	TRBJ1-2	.	TGTTCCAGCAGCTCGGGACAGGGAAAGACATCCTATGGCTACACCTTC	CSSSSGQGKTSYGYTF
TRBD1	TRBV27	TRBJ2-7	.	TGTGCCAGCAGTAGGGGACAGGGCCGCTCCTACGAGCAGTACTTC	CASSRGQGRSYEQYF
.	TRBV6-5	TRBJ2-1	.	TGTGCCAGCAGCACGATAGCAGGGATGAATGAGCAGTTCTTC	CASSTIAGMNEQFF
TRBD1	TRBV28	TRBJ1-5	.	TGTGCCAGCGAGTTTGGGAAAACAGGGGGCGGCAATCAGCCCCAGCATTTT	CASEFGKTGGGNQPQHF
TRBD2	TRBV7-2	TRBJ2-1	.	TGTGCCAGCAGCTTAGCACTAGCGGGAGGCAATGAGCAGTTCTTC	CASSLALAGGNEQFF
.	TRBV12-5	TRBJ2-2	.	TGTGCTAGTGGTTCCGCGGGTGGGAGAAGTGCCGGGGAGCTGTTTTTT	CASGSAGGRSAGELFF
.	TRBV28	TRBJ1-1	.	TGTGCCAGCAGTTTGACCGGGGGGAACACTGAAGCTTTCTTT	CASSLTGGNTEAFF
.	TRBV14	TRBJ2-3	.	TGTGCCAGCAGCCAAGATTTCGGCGGAGACGGCACAGATACGCAGTATTTT	CASSQDFGGDGTDTQYF
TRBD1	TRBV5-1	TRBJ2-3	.	TGCGCCAGCAGCTCGGGACAGGGCGCTAGCACAGATACGCAGTATTTT	CASSSGQGASTDTQYF
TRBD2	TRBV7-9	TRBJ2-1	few	TGTGCCAGCAGCGGGGCGGGAGTCAACAATGAGCAGTTCTTC	CASSGAGVNNEQFF
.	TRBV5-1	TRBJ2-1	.	TGCGCCAGCAGTTTAGCGTCGTCGGCCTACAATGAGCAGTTCTTC	CASSLASSAYNEQFF
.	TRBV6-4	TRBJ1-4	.	TGTGCCAGCAGTGACTCGTCAGGGCCTGATGAAAAACTGTTTTTT	CASSDSSGPDEKLFF
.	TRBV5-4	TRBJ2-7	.	TGTGCCAGCAGCTCGTCCTACGAGCAGTACTTC	CASSSSYEQYF
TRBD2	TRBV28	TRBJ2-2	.	TGTGCCAGCAGTTCCATCCCGACTAGCGGACCAATGAACACCGGGGAGCTGTTTTTT	CASSSIPTSGPMNTGELFF
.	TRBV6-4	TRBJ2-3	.	TGTGCCAGCTCTCGGCAGGACACAGATACGCAGTATTTT	CASSRQDTDTQYF